This TCR beta chain was sequenced for a study of cytomegalovirus exposure and HLA in healthy donors. Study findings and constraints: 164 TCR beta chains were listed as cytomegalovirus-associated.

Details on this clone: Antigen: not known.

Germline CDR1 SGHVS, CDR2 FNYEAQ. Trimming took off 1 base at V and 5 bases at J, with 11 bases between the two ends. The CDR3 spans 14 residues. Donors sampled were nominally healthy, though unrecorded immune exposures were likely. The PCR contained 60 Vbeta and 13 Jbeta primers. TCRdb's table, derived via immunoSEQ multiplex PCR, lists solely in-frame clones and lacks some. Among 100,000 or so clones listed, 70% to 80% were seen once. The sequence came from a man in his forties or fifties in good health and CMV-seronegative. The J gene is TRBJ2-5, the V gene TRBV7-6; D may be TRBD2 (6 bases). Sequencing used PBMCs. CDR3 DNA: TGTGCCAGCAGCTTAGGGGGAGGAGGGGAGACCCAGTACTTC. This codes for CASSLGGGGETQYF.